This T cell receptor (beta chain) was sequenced during a study of blood T cells in healthy people across ages. The use of a sample-barcoded 5' primer and a J-beta primer mix characterized a second PCR of roughly 6 to 11 cycles. With 12 random nucleotides, a template-switch adaptor tagged each individual cDNA molecule. TCRdb independently ran MiXCR on the 5' RACE reads; one entry per CDR3 protein. The profile shows around 940,000 distinct CDR3 sequences, roughly 51% of them singletons. This clonotype was detected a few times. Its antigen is not known. Whole-study results and caveats: In long-lived donors, naive CD4+ cell counts and diversity exceeded those of aged donors. Diversity estimates from one million T cells were considered underestimates.

V trimming: 1 base; J trimming: 0 bases; junction bases outside the gene matches: 4. The CDR3 loop spans 17 amino acids. Germline-derived CDR1 and CDR2 are MGHRA and YSYEKL. Drawn from each donor were around 9.1 milliliters of peripheral blood. Sequencing was done on a sample of blood. The clonotype was recovered from a woman aged 60-75 years in good health. This chain connects TRBV4-1 to TRBJ2-7; TRBD1 matches 12 bases. CDR3 nucleotide sequence: TGCGCCAGCAGCCAAGTGGGACAGGGGGCTGGCTCCTACGAGCAGTACTTC. Translating it yields CASSQVGQGAGSYEQYF.